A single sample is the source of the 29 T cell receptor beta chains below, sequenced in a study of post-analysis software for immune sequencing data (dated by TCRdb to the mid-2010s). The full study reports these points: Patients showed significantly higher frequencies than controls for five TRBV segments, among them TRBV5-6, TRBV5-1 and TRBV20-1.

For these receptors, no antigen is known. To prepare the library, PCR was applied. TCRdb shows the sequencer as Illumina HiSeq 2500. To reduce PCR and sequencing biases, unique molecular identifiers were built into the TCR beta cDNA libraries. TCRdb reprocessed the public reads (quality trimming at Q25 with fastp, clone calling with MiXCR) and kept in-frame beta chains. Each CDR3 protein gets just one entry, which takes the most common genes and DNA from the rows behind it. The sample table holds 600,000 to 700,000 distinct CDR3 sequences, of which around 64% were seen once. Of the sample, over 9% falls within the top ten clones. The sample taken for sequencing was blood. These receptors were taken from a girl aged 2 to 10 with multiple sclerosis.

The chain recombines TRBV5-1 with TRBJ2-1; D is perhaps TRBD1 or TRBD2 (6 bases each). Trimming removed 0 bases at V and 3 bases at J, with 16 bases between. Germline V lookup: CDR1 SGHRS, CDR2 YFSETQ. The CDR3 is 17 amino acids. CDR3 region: CASSLALARGVYNEQFF. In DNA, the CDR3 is TGCGCCAGCAGCTTGGCCCTAGCGAGGGGGGTCTACAATGAGCAGTTCTTC.

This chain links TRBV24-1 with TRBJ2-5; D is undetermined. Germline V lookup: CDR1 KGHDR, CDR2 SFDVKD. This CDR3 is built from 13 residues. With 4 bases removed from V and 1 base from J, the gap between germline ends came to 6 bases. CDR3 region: CATSEGSQETQYF. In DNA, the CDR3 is TGTGCCACCAGTGAGGGCAGCCAAGAGACCCAGTACTTC.

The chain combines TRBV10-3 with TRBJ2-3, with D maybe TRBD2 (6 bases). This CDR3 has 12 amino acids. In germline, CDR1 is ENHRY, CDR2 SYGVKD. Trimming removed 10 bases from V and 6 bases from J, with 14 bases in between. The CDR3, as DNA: TGTGCCACCTTCGGGGGTGCGGATACGCAGTATTTT. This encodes CATFGGADTQYF.

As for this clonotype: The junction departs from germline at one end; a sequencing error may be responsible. The CDR3 coding sequence is TGTGCCAGCAGCAAAGAGGTAGCGGGGGGGCCCTTCCATGAGCAGTTCTTC. Translation: CASSKEVAGGPFHEQFF. The V call is TRBV3-1, the J call TRBJ2-1; 11 nucleotides agree with TRBD2. The CDR3 spans 17 residues. In germline, CDR1 is LGHDT, CDR2 YNNKEL (reference sequence).

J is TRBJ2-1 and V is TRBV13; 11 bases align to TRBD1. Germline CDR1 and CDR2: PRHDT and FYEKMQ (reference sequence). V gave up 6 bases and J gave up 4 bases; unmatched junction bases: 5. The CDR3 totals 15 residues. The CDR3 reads CASSEDRGPYNEQFF. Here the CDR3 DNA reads TGTGCCAGCAGTGAGGACAGGGGGCCTTACAATGAGCAGTTCTTC.

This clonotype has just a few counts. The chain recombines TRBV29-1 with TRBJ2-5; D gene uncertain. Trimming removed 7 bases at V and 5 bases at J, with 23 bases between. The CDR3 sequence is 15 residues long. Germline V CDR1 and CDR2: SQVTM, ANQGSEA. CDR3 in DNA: TGCAGCGCACCCCCGGACGGGTACATGGGGGAGACCCAGTACTTC. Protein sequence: CSAPPDGYMGETQYF.

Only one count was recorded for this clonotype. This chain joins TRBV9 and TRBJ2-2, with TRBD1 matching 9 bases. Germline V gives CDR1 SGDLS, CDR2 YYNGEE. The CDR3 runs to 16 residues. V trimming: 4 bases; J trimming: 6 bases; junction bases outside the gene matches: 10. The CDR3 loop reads CASSPEGQGLSGELFF. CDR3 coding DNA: TGTGCCAGCAGCCCAGAGGGACAGGGTCTCTCCGGGGAGCTGTTTTTT.

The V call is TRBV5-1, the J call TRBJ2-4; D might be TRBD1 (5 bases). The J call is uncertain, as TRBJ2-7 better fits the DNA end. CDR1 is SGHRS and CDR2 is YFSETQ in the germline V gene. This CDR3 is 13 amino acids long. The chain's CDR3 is CASSDQTGYEQYF. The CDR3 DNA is TGCGCCAGCAGCGATCAAACAGGTTACGAGCAGTACTTC.

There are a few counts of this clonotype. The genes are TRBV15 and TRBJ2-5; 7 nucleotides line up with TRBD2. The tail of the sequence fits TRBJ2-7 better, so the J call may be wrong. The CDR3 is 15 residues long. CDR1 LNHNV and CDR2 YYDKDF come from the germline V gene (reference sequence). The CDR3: CATSQTGGGSYEQYF. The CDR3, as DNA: TGTGCCACCAGCCAGACCGGCGGGGGCTCCTACGAGCAGTACTTC.

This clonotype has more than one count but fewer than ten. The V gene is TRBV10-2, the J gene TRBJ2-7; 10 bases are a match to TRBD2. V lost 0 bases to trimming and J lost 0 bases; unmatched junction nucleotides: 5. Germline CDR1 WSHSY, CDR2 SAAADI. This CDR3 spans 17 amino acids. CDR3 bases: TGCGCCAGCAGTGAGTCTCTAGCGGGAGCCAACTCCTACGAGCAGTACTTC. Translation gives CASSESLAGANSYEQYF.

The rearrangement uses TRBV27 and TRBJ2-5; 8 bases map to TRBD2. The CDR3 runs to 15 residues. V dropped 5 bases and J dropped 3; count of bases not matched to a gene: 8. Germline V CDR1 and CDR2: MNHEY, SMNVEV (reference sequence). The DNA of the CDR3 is TGTGCCAGCAGTCCCGGACTAGCTAAGGAAGAGACCCAGTACTTC. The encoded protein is CASSPGLAKEETQYF.

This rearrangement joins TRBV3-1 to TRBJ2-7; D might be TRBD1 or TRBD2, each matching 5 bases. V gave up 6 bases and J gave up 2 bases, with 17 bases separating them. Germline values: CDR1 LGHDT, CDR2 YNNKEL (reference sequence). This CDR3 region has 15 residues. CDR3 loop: CASRSYRDGTYEQYF. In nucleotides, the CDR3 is TGTGCCAGCAGAAGTTACCGGGACGGAACCTACGAGCAGTACTTC.

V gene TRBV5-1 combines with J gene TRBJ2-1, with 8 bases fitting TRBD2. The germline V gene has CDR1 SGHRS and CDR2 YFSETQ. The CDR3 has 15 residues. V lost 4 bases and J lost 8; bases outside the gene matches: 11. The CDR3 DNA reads TGCGCCAGCAGCCGAATTAGCGGGAAATCCGATGAGCAGTTCTTC. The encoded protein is CASSRISGKSDEQFF.

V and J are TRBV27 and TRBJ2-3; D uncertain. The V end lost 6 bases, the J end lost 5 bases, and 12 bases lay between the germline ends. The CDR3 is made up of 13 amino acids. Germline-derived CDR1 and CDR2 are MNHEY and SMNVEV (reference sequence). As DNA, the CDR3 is TGTGCCAGCAGCTCCACCTCTGAAGATACGCAGTATTTT. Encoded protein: CASSSTSEDTQYF.

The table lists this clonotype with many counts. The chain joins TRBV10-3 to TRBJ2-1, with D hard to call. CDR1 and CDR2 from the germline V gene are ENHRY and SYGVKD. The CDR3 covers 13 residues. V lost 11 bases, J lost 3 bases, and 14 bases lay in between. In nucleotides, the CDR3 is TGTGCCTCTAGTGGGGTGGGCTACAATGAGCAGTTCTTC. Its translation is CASSGVGYNEQFF.

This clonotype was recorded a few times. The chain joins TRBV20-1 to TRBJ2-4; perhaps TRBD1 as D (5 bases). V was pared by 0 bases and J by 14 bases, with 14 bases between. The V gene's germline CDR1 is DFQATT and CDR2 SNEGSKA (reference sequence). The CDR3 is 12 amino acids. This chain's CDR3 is CSARDLDSEEYF. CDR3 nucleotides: TGCAGTGCTAGAGATCTTGACAGTGAAGAGTACTTC.

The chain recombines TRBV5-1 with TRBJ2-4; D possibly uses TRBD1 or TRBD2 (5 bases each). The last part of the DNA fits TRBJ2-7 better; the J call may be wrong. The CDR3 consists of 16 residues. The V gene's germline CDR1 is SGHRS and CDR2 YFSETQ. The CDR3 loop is CASSPKAGTETYEQYF. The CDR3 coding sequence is TGCGCCAGCAGCCCCAAAGCCGGGACCGAAACCTACGAGCAGTACTTC.

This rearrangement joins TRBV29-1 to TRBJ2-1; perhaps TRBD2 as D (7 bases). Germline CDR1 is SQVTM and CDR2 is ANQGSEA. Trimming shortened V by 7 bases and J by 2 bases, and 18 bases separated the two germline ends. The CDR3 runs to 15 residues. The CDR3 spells CSAMRGGSTYNEQFF. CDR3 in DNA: TGCAGCGCCATGAGGGGGGGAAGTACCTACAATGAGCAGTTCTTC.

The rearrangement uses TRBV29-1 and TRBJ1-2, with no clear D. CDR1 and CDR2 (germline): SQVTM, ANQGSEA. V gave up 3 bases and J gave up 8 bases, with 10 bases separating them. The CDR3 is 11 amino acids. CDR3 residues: CSVDQASGYTF. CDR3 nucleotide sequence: TGCAGCGTTGATCAGGCAAGCGGCTACACCTTC.

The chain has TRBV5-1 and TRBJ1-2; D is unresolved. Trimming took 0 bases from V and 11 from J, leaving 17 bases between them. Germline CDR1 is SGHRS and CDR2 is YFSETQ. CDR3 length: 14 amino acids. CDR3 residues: CASSLDGSQLGYTF. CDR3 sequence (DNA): TGCGCCAGCAGCTTGGATGGGAGCCAACTCGGTTACACCTTC.

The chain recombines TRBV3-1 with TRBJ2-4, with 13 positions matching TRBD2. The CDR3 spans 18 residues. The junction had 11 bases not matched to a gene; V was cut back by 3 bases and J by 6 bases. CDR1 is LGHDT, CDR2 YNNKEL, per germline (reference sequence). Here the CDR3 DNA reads TGTGCCAGCAGCCAGGACCCGACTAGCGGGAGGTTTCGAAACATTCAGTACTTC. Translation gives CASSQDPTSGRFRNIQYF. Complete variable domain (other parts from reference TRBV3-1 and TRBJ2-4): DTAVSQTPKYLVTQMGNDKSIKCEQNLGHDTMYWYKQDSKKFLKIMFSYNNKELIINETVPNRFSPKSPDKAHLNLHINSLELGDSAVYFCASSQDPTSGRFRNIQYFGAGTRLSVL.

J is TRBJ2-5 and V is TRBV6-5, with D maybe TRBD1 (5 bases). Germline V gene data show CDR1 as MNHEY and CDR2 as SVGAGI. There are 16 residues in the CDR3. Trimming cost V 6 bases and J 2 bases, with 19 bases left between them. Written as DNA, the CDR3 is TGTGCCAGCAGGCCATCCTCACAGGTGATTCAAGAGACCCAGTACTTC. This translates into CASRPSSQVIQETQYF.

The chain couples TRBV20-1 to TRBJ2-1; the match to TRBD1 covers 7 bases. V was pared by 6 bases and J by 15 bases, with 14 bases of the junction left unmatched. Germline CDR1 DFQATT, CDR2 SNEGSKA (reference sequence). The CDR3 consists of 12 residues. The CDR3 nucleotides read TGCAGTGCCGACAGCATGGACAGGTTGCCGTTCTTC. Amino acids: CSADSMDRLPFF.

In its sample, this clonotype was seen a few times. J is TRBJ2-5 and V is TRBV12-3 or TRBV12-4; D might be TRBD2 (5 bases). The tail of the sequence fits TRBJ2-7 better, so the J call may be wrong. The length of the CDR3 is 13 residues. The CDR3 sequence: CASSLGGVDEQYF. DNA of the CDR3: TGTGCCAGCAGTTTAGGGGGAGTGGACGAGCAGTACTTC.

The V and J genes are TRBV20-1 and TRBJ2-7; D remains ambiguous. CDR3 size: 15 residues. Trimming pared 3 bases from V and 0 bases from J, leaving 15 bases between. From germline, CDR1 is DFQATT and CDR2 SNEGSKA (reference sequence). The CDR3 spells CSASDSWFVSYEQYF. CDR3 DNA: TGCAGTGCTAGCGACTCCTGGTTTGTCTCCTACGAGCAGTACTTC.

The CDR3 sequence: CASSLTGQLNEKLFF. The CDR3 nucleotides are TGTGCCAGCAGCTTAACCGGACAACTTAATGAAAAACTGTTTTTT. J is TRBJ1-4 and V is TRBV7-9; D perhaps matches TRBD1 (5 bases). This CDR3 contains 15 residues. Trimming stripped 2 bases from V and 4 bases from J, with 11 bases between. In germline, CDR1 is SEHNR, CDR2 FQNEAQ (reference sequence).

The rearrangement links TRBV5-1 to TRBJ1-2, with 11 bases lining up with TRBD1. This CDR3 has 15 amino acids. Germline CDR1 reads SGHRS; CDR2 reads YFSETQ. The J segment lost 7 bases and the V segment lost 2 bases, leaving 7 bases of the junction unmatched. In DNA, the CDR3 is TGCGCCAGCAGCTTTTCGGGACAGGGGGATGGTGGCTACACCTTC. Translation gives CASSFSGQGDGGYTF.

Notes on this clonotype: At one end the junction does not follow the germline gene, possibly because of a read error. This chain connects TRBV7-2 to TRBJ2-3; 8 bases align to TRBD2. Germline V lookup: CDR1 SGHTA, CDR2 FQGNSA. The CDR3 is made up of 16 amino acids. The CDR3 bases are TGTGTCAGCAGCTTAGTTGACGGGGGGGCGGGAGATACGCAGTATTTT. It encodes CVSSLVDGGAGDTQYF.

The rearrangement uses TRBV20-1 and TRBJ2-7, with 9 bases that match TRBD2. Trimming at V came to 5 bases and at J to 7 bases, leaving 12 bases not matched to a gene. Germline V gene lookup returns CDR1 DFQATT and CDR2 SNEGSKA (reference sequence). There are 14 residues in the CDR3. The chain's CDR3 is CSALFAGGPQEQYF. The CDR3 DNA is TGCAGTGCTCTCTTCGCGGGAGGGCCTCAAGAGCAGTACTTC.